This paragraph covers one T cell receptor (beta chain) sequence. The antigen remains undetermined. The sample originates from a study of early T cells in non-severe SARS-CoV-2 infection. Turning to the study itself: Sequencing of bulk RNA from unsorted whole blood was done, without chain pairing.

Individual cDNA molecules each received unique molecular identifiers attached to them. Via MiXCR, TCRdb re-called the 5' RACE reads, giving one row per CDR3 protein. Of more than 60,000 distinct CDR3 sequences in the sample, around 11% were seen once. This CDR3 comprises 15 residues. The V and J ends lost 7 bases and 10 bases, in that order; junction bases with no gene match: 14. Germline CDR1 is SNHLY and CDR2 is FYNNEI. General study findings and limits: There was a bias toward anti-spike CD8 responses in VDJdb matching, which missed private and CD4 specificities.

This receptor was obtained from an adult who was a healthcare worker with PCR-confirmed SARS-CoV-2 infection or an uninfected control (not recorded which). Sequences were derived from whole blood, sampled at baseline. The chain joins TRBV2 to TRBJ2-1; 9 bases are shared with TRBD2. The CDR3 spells CASTAGGPSFGEQFF. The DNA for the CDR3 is TGTGCCAGCACGGCGGGGGGGCCGTCCTTCGGAGAGCAGTTCTTC.